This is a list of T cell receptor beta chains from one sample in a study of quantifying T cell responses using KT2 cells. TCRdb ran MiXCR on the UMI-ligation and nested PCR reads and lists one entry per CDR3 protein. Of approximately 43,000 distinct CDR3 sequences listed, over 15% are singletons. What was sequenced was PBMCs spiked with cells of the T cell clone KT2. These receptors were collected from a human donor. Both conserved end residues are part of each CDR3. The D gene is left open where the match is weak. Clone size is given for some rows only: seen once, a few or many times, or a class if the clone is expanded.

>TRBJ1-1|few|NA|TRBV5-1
TGCGCCAGCAGCTTGGCTCACAGGGACACTGAAGCTTTCTTT
CASSLAHRDTEAFF
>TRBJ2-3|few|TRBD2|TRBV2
TGTGCCAGCAGTAATAGCGGGGGATCCTCCACAGATACGCAGTATTTT
CASSNSGGSSTDTQYF
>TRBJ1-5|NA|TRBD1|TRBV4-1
TGCGCCAGCAGCCCGGACAGGCCGAAAGATCAGCCCCAGCATTTT
CASSPDRPKDQPQHF
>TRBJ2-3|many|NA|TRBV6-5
TGTGCCAGCAGTGCCCCCCGGGGCAGGGGGGCAGATACGCAGTATTTT
CASSAPRGRGADTQYF
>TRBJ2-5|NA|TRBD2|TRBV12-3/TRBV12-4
TGTGCCAGCAGTTTAGAGTCCCTAGCGGGAGGGCCAGAGACCCAGTACTTC
CASSLESLAGGPETQYF
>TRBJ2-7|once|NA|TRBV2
TGTGCCAGCAGAAATAACGGTTTCTCCTACGAGCAGTACTTC
CASRNNGFSYEQYF
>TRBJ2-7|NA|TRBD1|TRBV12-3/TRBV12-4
TGTGCCAGCAAGCGACAGGGTTCCTCCTACGAGCAGTACTTC
CASKRQGSSYEQYF
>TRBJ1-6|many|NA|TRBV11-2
TGTGCCAGCAGCTTAGCGCAGGGTGCCTCACCCCTCCACTTT
CASSLAQGASPLHF
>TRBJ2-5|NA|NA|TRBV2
TGTGCCAGCAGAATTCGGAGGTCGAGTGGAGAGACCCAGTACTTC
CASRIRRSSGETQYF
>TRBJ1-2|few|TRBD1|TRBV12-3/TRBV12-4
TGTGCCAGTTCGAGGACAGGGGGCGATGGCTACACCTTC
CASSRTGGDGYTF
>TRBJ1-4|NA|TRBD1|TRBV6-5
TGTGCCAGCAGTTACTCGGGACAGCCAGGTGAAAAACTGTTTTTT
CASSYSGQPGEKLFF
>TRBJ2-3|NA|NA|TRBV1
TGCACCAGCAGCCAAGATCGATGGCGCCCCACAGATACGCAGTATTTT
CTSSQDRWRPTDTQYF
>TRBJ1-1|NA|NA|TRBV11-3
TGTGCCAGCAGCGTGGCGGAGACTGAAGCTTTCTTT
CASSVAETEAFF
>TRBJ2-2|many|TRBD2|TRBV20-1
TGCAGTGCTAGGGGTAGCGGGGGGGCCGGTCGAACCGGGGAGCTGTTTTTT
CSARGSGGAGRTGELFF
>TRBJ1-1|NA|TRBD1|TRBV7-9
TGTGCCAGCAGCTTGGACCAAGGACAGGGAGCACTCGAAGCTTTCTTT
CASSLDQGQGALEAFF
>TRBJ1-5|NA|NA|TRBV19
TGTGCCAGTAGGAGACAGGCCAATCAGCCCCAGCATTTT
CASRRQANQPQHF
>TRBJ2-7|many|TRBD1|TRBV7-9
TGTGCCAGCAGCTCCCCCCCGGGACAGGGACCTAATTACTACGAGCAGTACTTC
CASSSPPGQGPNYYEQYF
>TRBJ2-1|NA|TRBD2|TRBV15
TGTGCCACCAGCAGAGGGAGAAGTCCTAGCGGGCACTACAATGAGCAGTTCTTC
CATSRGRSPSGHYNEQFF